The 12 T cell receptor beta chains presented below share a single source sample, sequenced in a study of cytomegalovirus exposure and HLA in healthy donors. The study ran its PCR with 60 Vbeta and 13 Jbeta primers. The data were produced by immunoSEQ multiplex PCR, yet TCRdb's version contains in-frame clones alone and is incomplete. Altogether about 160,000 clones are present, 81% being singletons, with the ten largest covering over 10%. The sequenced sample consisted of PBMCs. Receptors originate from a woman between 45 and 65 years old in good health and CMV-seronegative.

The CDR3 loop reads CASSLTRQGYTEAFF. CDR3 nucleotide sequence: TGTGCCAGCAGCTTAACGAGACAGGGATACACTGAAGCTTTCTTT. The chain uses TRBV11-2 and TRBJ1-1; 7 nucleotides line up with TRBD1. The CDR3 has 15 residues. The V gene's germline CDR1 is SGHAT and CDR2 FQNNGV. After removal of 2 bases from V and 3 bases from J, the junction contained 6 bases not matched to a gene.

This clone was detected only once. This chain uses TRBV12-5 with TRBJ2-1; TRBD2 might be the D (6 bases). CDR1 and CDR2 from the germline V gene are LGHNT and FRNRAP. Trimming stripped 1 base from V and 3 bases from J, with 7 bases between. There are 14 residues in the CDR3. This CDR3 reads CASGLGLDYNEQFF. The CDR3 region has the DNA TGTGCTAGTGGTTTGGGACTAGACTACAATGAGCAGTTCTTC.

The chain joins TRBV5-1 to TRBJ2-7; D is unclear. V dropped 5 bases and J dropped 3 bases, with 6 bases sitting between them. This CDR3 has 11 amino acids. In germline, CDR1 is SGHRS, CDR2 YFSETQ. CDR3 sequence (DNA): TGCGCCAGCAGATCGGGCTACGAGCAGTACTTC. This translates into CASRSGYEQYF.

V is TRBV2 and J is TRBJ1-3; 8 bases are shared with TRBD1. This CDR3 has 15 residues. Germline V gives CDR1 SNHLY, CDR2 FYNNEI. V lost 5 bases and J lost 3; bases outside the gene matches: 6. The CDR3 sequence is CASSTQGAGGNTIYF. Here the CDR3 DNA reads TGTGCCAGCAGTACCCAGGGGGCAGGTGGAAACACCATATATTTT.

This clone was seen once. The chain combines TRBV7-6 with TRBJ2-1; possible D gene TRBD1, 8 bases. CDR1 is SGHVS, CDR2 FNYEAQ, per germline. V was trimmed by 8 bases and J by 3 bases, leaving 17 bases between them. The CDR3 loop spans 15 amino acids. CDR3 DNA: TGTGCCAGCTCCCAGGGGGCTAGCGGCTACAATGAGCAGTTCTTC. Its protein is CASSQGASGYNEQFF.

This chain joins TRBV27 and TRBJ1-1; 7 bases line up with TRBD1. The junction had 8 bases not matched to a gene; V was cut back by 4 bases and J by 3 bases. The CDR3 has 15 amino acids. Germline V CDR1 and CDR2: MNHEY, SMNVEV (reference sequence). The CDR3 DNA sequence: TGTGCCAGCAGTTCCCTAGACAGGGTGTACACTGAAGCTTTCTTT. It encodes CASSSLDRVYTEAFF.

The chain combines TRBV7-2 with TRBJ2-7, with 8 bases identical to TRBD1. Germline V gene sequence: CDR1 SGHTA, CDR2 FQGNSA. CDR3 size: 15 residues. V shed 3 bases, J shed 3 bases, and the junction held 7 bases outside the gene matches. CDR3 protein: CASSLGGQGRYEQYF. The CDR3 nucleotides are TGTGCCAGCAGCTTGGGAGGACAGGGTCGCTACGAGCAGTACTTC.

V and J are TRBV2 and TRBJ2-7, with 9 bases aligning to TRBD2. With 6 bases clipped from V and 2 bases from J, the junction kept 5 bases outside the gene matches. This CDR3 has 14 residues. Germline V gene data show CDR1 as SNHLY and CDR2 as FYNNEI. The CDR3 reads CASRLAGSTYEQYF. In DNA, the CDR3 is TGTGCCAGCAGGCTAGCGGGGAGCACCTACGAGCAGTACTTC.

V gene TRBV29-1 combines with J gene TRBJ2-7; 11 bases are a match to TRBD2. Germline V CDR1 and CDR2: SQVTM, ANQGSEA. The CDR3 contains 14 residues. The J segment lost 0 bases and the V segment lost 7 bases, leaving 5 bases of the junction unmatched. In DNA form, the CDR3 reads TGCAGCGCAGGACTAGCGGGCTCCTCCTACGAGCAGTACTTC. Protein product: CSAGLAGSSYEQYF.

This clone was seen more than once but under ten times. CDR3 region: CASRGQLKYPTNEAFF. The CDR3 nucleotides read TGTGCCAGCAGGGGACAGCTAAAATACCCCACGAATGAAGCTTTCTTT. V usage is TRBV2 and J usage is TRBJ1-1, with TRBD1 matching over 7 bases. Germline lookup yields CDR1 SNHLY and CDR2 FYNNEI. The CDR3 is 16 amino acids. V was pared by 6 bases and J by 7 bases, with 17 bases of the junction left unmatched.

CDR3 in amino acids: CASSDGGPYNEQFF. CDR3 in DNA: TGTGCCAGCAGTGACGGAGGGCCCTACAATGAGCAGTTCTTC. The rearrangement links TRBV6-4 to TRBJ2-1; D perhaps matches TRBD2 (6 bases). From germline, CDR1 is MRHNA and CDR2 SNTAGT. V dropped 2 bases and J dropped 2 bases, with 7 bases sitting between them. The CDR3 sequence is 14 residues long.

The chain couples TRBV5-3 to TRBJ1-2; 7 bases match TRBD1. TRBV5-3 is classed as an ORF, of uncertain function. Trimming removed 4 bases from V and 3 bases from J; junction bases left unmatched: 3. The CDR3 length is 13 residues. CDR3: CARSEGQDYGYTF. CDR3 nucleotide sequence: TGTGCCAGAAGCGAAGGACAGGACTATGGCTACACCTTC.